Listed below are T cell receptor beta chains from one sample, sequenced in a study of graft-versus-host responses after intestinal transplantation. These receptors' antigens are unknown. The data were produced by immunoSEQ multiplex PCR, yet TCRdb's version contains in-frame clones alone and is incomplete. The sample has about 98,000 clones, 75% to 90% seen once. Material: unstimulated CD8+ T cells sorted from spleen or lymph node cells, obtained before intestinal transplant. The source of these receptors is a human donor who received an intestinal transplant. CDR3s include the opening cysteine and the closing phenylalanine or tryptophan. D genes are given only for firm matches. Size tells how often a clone was seen (once, few, many) or the class of an expanded clone, and some rows leave it out.

d_call,j_call,clone_size,v_call,cdr3_nt,cdr3_aa
.,TRBJ2-6,few,TRBV4-1,TGCGCCAGCAGCCGGGCCCCTGGGCACTCTGGGGCCAACGTCCTGACTTTC,CASSRAPGHSGANVLTF
.,TRBJ2-7,.,TRBV13,TGTGCCAGCAGCCAACTCCGGACCGAGAAGGACTCCGAGCAGTACTTC,CASSQLRTEKDSEQYF
.,TRBJ1-6,.,TRBV19,TGTGCCAGTAGTGGTGGGTTAACCCGTAATTCACCCCTCCACTTT,CASSGGLTRNSPLHF
TRBD2,TRBJ2-1,.,TRBV19,TGTGCCAGTAGTCTGCGGGAGGGCCTTTTTGAGCAGTTCTTC,CASSLREGLFEQFF
TRBD1,TRBJ2-7,.,TRBV5-6,TGTGCCAGCAGCTTGGCCCTGACCGGGACAGGGACCTACGAGCAGTACTTC,CASSLALTGTGTYEQYF
.,TRBJ2-1,.,TRBV28,TGTGCCAGCAGTTTATTAGCCCTCTGGGCGTACAATGAGCAGTTCTTC,CASSLLALWAYNEQFF
.,TRBJ2-7,.,TRBV2,TGTGCCAGCAGTGATGAGGACACAACCTACGAGCAGTACTTC,CASSDEDTTYEQYF
TRBD2,TRBJ2-1,.,TRBV7-2,TGTGCCAGCAGCTTAGATGAATCCGCCGGGCTAGCGGACAATGAGCAGTTCTTC,CASSLDESAGLADNEQFF
TRBD1,TRBJ2-3,.,TRBV5-8,TGTGCCAGCAGCTCCGGGACAGGGCGCGCAGATACGCAGTATTTT,CASSSGTGRADTQYF
.,TRBJ2-3,.,TRBV6-4,TGTGCCAGCAGTCGGACTAGCACAGATACGCAGTATTTT,CASSRTSTDTQYF
TRBD2,TRBJ2-1,.,TRBV7-9,TGTGCCAGCAGCTTCCCTAGCGGGGGGATAAATGAGCAGTTCTTC,CASSFPSGGINEQFF
TRBD1,TRBJ1-2,.,TRBV2,TGTGCCAGCAGTGGGGACAGGCATGGCTACACCTTC,CASSGDRHGYTF
.,TRBJ1-5,.,TRBV2,TGTGCCAGCAGTGAAGGGGCATGGAATCAGCCCCAGCATTTT,CASSEGAWNQPQHF
TRBD1,TRBJ2-3,.,TRBV7-3,TGTGCCAGCAGCTTGATGGACAGGGGAGTTTCCACAGATACGCAGTATTTT,CASSLMDRGVSTDTQYF
.,TRBJ2-7,once,TRBV7-9,TGTGCCAGCAGCTTAGTGTCTGGGAACGAGCAGTACTTC,CASSLVSGNEQYF
.,TRBJ2-7,.,TRBV6-5,TGTGCCAGCAGTGAACTAGCAGACACCTACGAGCAGTACTTC,CASSELADTYEQYF
.,TRBJ1-2,.,TRBV7-9,TGTGCCAGCAGCTCCCCGGCCTACTATGGCTACACCTTC,CASSSPAYYGYTF
.,TRBJ2-5,few,TRBV6-1,TGTGCCAGCAGTGAAACGATCCTCCAAGAGACCCAGTACTTC,CASSETILQETQYF
TRBD2,TRBJ2-1,.,TRBV7-8,TGTGCCAGCAGCTTAGCGTCTGCGGGGGGGTCGGGGCAGTTCTTC,CASSLASAGGSGQFF
TRBD1,TRBJ2-7,.,TRBV10-2,TGCGCCAGCAGTGTCCAGGGGGCCGCCTACGAGCAGTACTTC,CASSVQGAAYEQYF
.,TRBJ1-2,.,TRBV15,TGTGCCACCAGCAGCAGGGGATACTATGGCTACACCTTC,CATSSRGYYGYTF
.,TRBJ1-4,.,TRBV4-2,TGTGCCAGCAGCTACGAGAGACGAGAAAAACTGTTTTTT,CASSYERREKLFF
.,TRBJ2-1,.,TRBV27,TGTGCCAGCAGTTTGTCCCTTTCATGGAATGAGCAGTTCTTC,CASSLSLSWNEQFF
.,TRBJ2-7,.,TRBV23-1,TGCGCCAGCAGTCAATTAACACAGACCTACGAGCAGTACTTC,CASSQLTQTYEQYF
.,TRBJ2-5,.,TRBV6-5,TGTGCCAGCAGTAACCGAGGTTTACGGGAGACCCAGTACTTC,CASSNRGLRETQYF
.,TRBJ2-3,.,TRBV25-1,TGTGCCAGCCGTGGAGATACGCAGTATTTT,CASRGDTQYF
TRBD1,TRBJ2-2,once,TRBV4-1,TGCGCCAGCGCCACCGGGACAGGGAACATCGGGGAGCTGTTTTTT,CASATGTGNIGELFF
.,TRBJ2-7,.,TRBV11-2,TGTGCCAGCAGCTTAGAAGGGTCCGGGATCGAGCAGTACTTC,CASSLEGSGIEQYF
.,TRBJ2-1,.,TRBV5-1,TGCGCCAGCAGCCCGAGGGGTTTTTGGGATGAGCAGTTCTTC,CASSPRGFWDEQFF
TRBD1,TRBJ1-4,few,TRBV28,TGTGCCAGCAGTTTCCAGGGGGACTTTGAAAAACTGTTTTTT,CASSFQGDFEKLFF
.,TRBJ2-7,.,TRBV15,TGTGCCACCAGCAGAGTGGGACACCTATACGAGCAGTACTTC,CATSRVGHLYEQYF
.,TRBJ1-2,.,TRBV29-1,TGCAGCGTTGAAGATCCCGGGTTCTATGGCTACACCTTC,CSVEDPGFYGYTF
.,TRBJ2-1,.,TRBV13,TGTGCCAGCAGCCGAATTCGGGACTCCTACAATGAGCAGTTCTTC,CASSRIRDSYNEQFF
TRBD1,TRBJ1-2,once,TRBV5-4,TGTGCCAGCAGCTTAGACAGGGGCTATGGCTACACCTTC,CASSLDRGYGYTF
.,TRBJ2-3,.,TRBV27,TGTGCCAGCAGTTTATCGCCCGTAGATACGCAGTATTTT,CASSLSPVDTQYF
TRBD1,TRBJ2-1,.,TRBV7-3,TGTGCCAGCAGCCGATCTACGGGACAGGGGTTTTATGAGCAGTTCTTC,CASSRSTGQGFYEQFF
.,TRBJ1-1,.,TRBV19,TGTGCCAGTAGCGGAGAAGCTTTCTTT,CASSGEAFF
TRBD1,TRBJ2-3,few,TRBV10-3,TGTGCCATCAGTGAGGGACAGGGGTCTTGGACAGATACGCAGTATTTT,CAISEGQGSWTDTQYF
.,TRBJ1-5,once,TRBV6-6,TGTGCCAGCAGCGACGTTACCGGCGGCAATCAGCCCCAGCATTTT,CASSDVTGGNQPQHF
TRBD1,TRBJ1-1,.,TRBV7-2,TGTGCCAGCAGTCCGGGACAGGGGGCCATGAACACTGAAGCTTTCTTT,CASSPGQGAMNTEAFF
TRBD1,TRBJ2-1,.,TRBV5-8,TGTGCCAGCAGCTTGGGACAGGGCGGAGAGCAGTTCTTC,CASSLGQGGEQFF